This entry lists 3 T cell receptor beta chains sequenced from one sample in a study of early T cells in non-severe SARS-CoV-2 infection. TCRdb used MiXCR to reprocess the 5' RACE reads, holding one entry per CDR3 protein. In the table there are 40,000 to 60,000 distinct CDR3 sequences, around 6.9% of which are singletons. The starting material was whole blood, obtained at baseline. The source of these receptors is an adult who was a healthcare worker with PCR-confirmed SARS-CoV-2 infection or an uninfected control (not recorded which).

This clonotype was counted ten times or more. The chain employs TRBV4-3 and TRBJ2-7; 11 bases align to TRBD1. Trimming at V came to 0 bases and at J to 3 bases, leaving 4 bases not matched to a gene. Germline CDR1 and CDR2: LGHNA and YSLEER. The CDR3 length is 16 residues. CDR3: CASSQELGTGGYEQYF. The DNA for the CDR3 is TGCGCCAGCAGCCAAGAATTAGGGACAGGGGGCTACGAGCAGTACTTC.

This clonotype was found many times. The chain has TRBV9 and TRBJ2-7, with D perhaps TRBD2 (5 bases). V was clipped by 3 bases and J by 4 bases, with 5 bases between them. CDR1 is SGDLS, CDR2 YYNGEE, per germline. The CDR3 totals 11 residues. As DNA, the CDR3 is TGTGCCAGCAGCGCGGGGTACGAGCAGTACTTC. Its translation is CASSAGYEQYF.

This clonotype has ten or more counts. This chain connects TRBV4-2 to TRBJ1-5; D not certain. The V end was cut by 0 bases, the J end by 1 base, with 10 bases between. The CDR3 consists of 16 residues. Germline V gives CDR1 LGHNA, CDR2 YNFKEQ. This CDR3 is CASSQDPGRSNQPQHF. The CDR3 DNA sequence: TGTGCCAGCAGCCAAGATCCTGGAAGGAGCAATCAGCCCCAGCATTTT.